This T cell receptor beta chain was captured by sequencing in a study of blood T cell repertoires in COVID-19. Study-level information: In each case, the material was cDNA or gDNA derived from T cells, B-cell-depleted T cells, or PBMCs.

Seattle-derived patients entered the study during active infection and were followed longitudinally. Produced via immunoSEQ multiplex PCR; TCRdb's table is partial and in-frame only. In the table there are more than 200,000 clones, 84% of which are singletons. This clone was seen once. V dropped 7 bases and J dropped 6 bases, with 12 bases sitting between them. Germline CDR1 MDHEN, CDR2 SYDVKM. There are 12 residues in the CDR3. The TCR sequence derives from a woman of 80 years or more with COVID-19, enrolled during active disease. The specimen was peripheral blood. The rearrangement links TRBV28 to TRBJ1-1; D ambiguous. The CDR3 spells CASKVARAEAFF. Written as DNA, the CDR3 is TGTGCCAGCAAGGTGGCTCGGGCTGAAGCTTTCTTT.